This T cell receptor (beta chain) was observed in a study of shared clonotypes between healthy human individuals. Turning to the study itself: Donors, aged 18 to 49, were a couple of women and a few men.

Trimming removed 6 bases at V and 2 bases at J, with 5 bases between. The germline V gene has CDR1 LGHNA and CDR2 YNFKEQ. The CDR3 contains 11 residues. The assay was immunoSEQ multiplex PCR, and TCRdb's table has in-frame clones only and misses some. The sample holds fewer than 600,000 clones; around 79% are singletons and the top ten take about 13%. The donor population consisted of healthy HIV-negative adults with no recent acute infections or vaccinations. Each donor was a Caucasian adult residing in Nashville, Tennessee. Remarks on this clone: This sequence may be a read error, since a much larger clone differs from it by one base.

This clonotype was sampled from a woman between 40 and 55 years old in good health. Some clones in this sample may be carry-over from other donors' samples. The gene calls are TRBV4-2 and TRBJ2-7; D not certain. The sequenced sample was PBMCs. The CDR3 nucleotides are TGTGCCAGCAGTTCTACCTACGAGCAGTACTTC. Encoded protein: CASSSTYEQYF.